The clone carrying this T cell receptor beta chain has just one count. The antigen remains unidentified. This specimen belongs to a study of long-term antiretroviral therapy in people with HIV. Study information: Specimens dating back about a decade before the 2015 immediate-ART recommendation are the oldest included.

This CDR3 has 15 residues. J lost 8 bases, V lost 0 bases, and 2 bases had no gene match. CDR1 and CDR2 from the germline V gene are SGHRS and YFSETQ. The assay, immunoSEQ v3.0, was run at survey level. Generated by immunoSEQ multiplex PCR, the TCRdb table keeps only in-frame clones and is missing some. The top ten hold around 8.3% of the sample, which has 20,000 to 25,000 clones, over 75% seen once. Study-level findings and limits: The study found narrower CDR3 length ranges in HIV repertoires than in controls. The clones with expansion before ART were dominant in the repertoire at all time points.

The sequence derives from a young man with HIV. This chain uses TRBV5-1 with TRBJ1-6; 10 bases fit TRBD1. Sequences were derived from unsorted PBMCs, sampled 0.2 years before starting antiretroviral therapy. The CDR3, as DNA: TGCGCCAGCAGCTTGGGGGACAGGGGAGATTCACCCCTCCACTTT. Residues: CASSLGDRGDSPLHF. Variable domain in full (rest from reference TRBV5-1 and TRBJ1-6): KAGVTQTPRYLIKTRGQQVTLSCSPISGHRSVSWYQQTPGQGLQFLFEYFSETQRNKGNFPGRFSGRQFSNSRSEMNVSTLELGDSALYLCASSLGDRGDSPLHFGNGTRLTVT.